This TCR beta chain was sequenced in a study of shared clonotypes between healthy human individuals. About the research overall: Donors were a couple of women and a few men aged 18 to 49.

The CDR3 has 15 amino acids. J was trimmed by 3 bases and V by 2 bases; bases with no gene match: 3. Germline V gene sequence: CDR1 SGHVS, CDR2 FQNEAQ. Clones were read by immunoSEQ multiplex PCR, and TCRdb kept only the in-frame ones, dropping some. The data show under 1,100,000 clones, around three quarters seen once. Sequencing input: memory CD4+ T cells from PBMCs. Noted subset: CD45RA-negative fraction. The TCR originated in a man aged 18 to 30 in good health. Some clones in this sample may be carry-over from other donors' samples. V is TRBV7-8 and J is TRBJ2-1, with 8 bases matching TRBD1. This chain's CDR3 is CASSLQGAVYNEQFF. The CDR3 DNA reads as TGTGCCAGCAGCTTACAGGGGGCCGTCTACAATGAGCAGTTCTTC.